The 10 T cell receptor beta chains below come from one sample, sequenced in a study of OX40 agonist ivuxolimab in advanced cancers. The table came from immunoSEQ multiplex PCR; TCRdb's copy has only in-frame clones and leaves some out. This table holds around 65,000 clones, approximately 93% found once. The source was CD4+ or CD8+ T cells sorted from blood, collected in a trial of the OX40 agonist ivuxolimab. Receptors were obtained from an adult with an advanced solid tumor such as melanoma, head and neck, liver or kidney cancer.

The rearrangement joins TRBV7-9 to TRBJ1-2; 10 bases align to TRBD1. The CDR3 sequence is 13 residues long. Germline trimming cut 5 bases from V and 8 bases from J; bases unmatched to any gene: 5. Germline assignment: CDR1 SEHNR and CDR2 FQNEAQ (reference sequence). CDR3 in amino acids: CASSRQTGGGYTF. CDR3 coding DNA: TGTGCCAGCAGCCGCCAGACAGGGGGCGGCTACACCTTC.

The J gene is TRBJ2-2, the V gene TRBV9; D unresolved. The CDR3 has 14 amino acids. Germline V lookup: CDR1 SGDLS, CDR2 YYNGEE. V was cut by 0 bases and J by 5 bases, with 8 bases left in between. CDR3 sequence: CASSVEIGTGELFF. The CDR3 bases are TGTGCCAGCAGCGTAGAGATAGGTACCGGGGAGCTGTTTTTT.

The rearrangement joins TRBV27 to TRBJ2-5, with D possibly TRBD2 on 5 matching bases. The CDR3 contains 17 residues. CDR1 is MNHEY and CDR2 is SMNVEV in the germline V gene (reference sequence). V was pared by 3 bases and J by 5 bases, with 22 bases between. The CDR3 nucleotides read TGTGCCAGCAGTTTCGGTCAGACCTCCAGGAGGATGGAGACCCAGTACTTC. This codes for CASSFGQTSRRMETQYF.

This chain links TRBV6-5 with TRBJ2-1; D may be TRBD2 (6 bases). The V gene lost 8 bases and the J gene lost 7 bases, with 21 bases spanning the gap. This CDR3 contains 15 residues. CDR1 and CDR2 from the germline V gene are MNHEY and SVGAGI. For the CDR3, the DNA is TGTGCCAGCTATACCCTTACCGGAGGGATAAATGAGCAGTTCTTC. Translating gives CASYTLTGGINEQFF.

This chain links TRBV6-5 with TRBJ1-1, with D maybe TRBD1 (6 bases). CDR3 length: 12 amino acids. V was trimmed by 9 bases and J by 4 bases, leaving 12 bases between them. CDR1 and CDR2 (germline): MNHEY, SVGAGI. CDR3 in amino acids: CASSRTVTEAFF. As DNA, the CDR3 is TGTGCCAGTTCTAGGACAGTCACTGAAGCTTTCTTT.

The chain employs TRBV6-1 and TRBJ2-5; 7 bases align to TRBD1. This CDR3 spans 13 amino acids. CDR1 is MNHNS and CDR2 is SASEGT in the germline V gene. Trimming cost V 5 bases and J 5 bases; bases outside gene matches: 5. CDR3 sequence: CASSTDRVETQYF. CDR3 in DNA: TGTGCCAGCAGTACCGACAGGGTGGAGACCCAGTACTTC.

The rearrangement links TRBV15 to TRBJ2-3; 7 bases line up with TRBD2. Germline-derived CDR1 and CDR2 are LNHNV and YYDKDF (reference sequence). Trimming took 0 bases from V and 2 from J; bases not matched to a gene: 11. The CDR3 totals 18 residues. The CDR3 protein is CATSRDRTSVPITDTQYF. CDR3 sequence (DNA): TGTGCCACCAGCAGAGATCGAACTAGCGTACCGATCACAGATACGCAGTATTTT.

The V call is TRBV27, the J call TRBJ1-1, with TRBD1 identical over 8 bases. Germline V gives CDR1 MNHEY, CDR2 SMNVEV (reference sequence). With 6 bases clipped from V and 5 bases from J, the junction kept 20 bases outside the gene matches. The CDR3 contains 18 residues. In DNA, the CDR3 is TGTGCCAGCAGCTCCGGGGGGAGACAGGGGAAAACGAGGACTGAAGCTTTCTTT. This encodes CASSSGGRQGKTRTEAFF.

The chain carries TRBV5-1 and TRBJ1-2; D call uncertain. Trimming took off 0 bases at V and 14 bases at J, with 14 bases between the two ends. This CDR3 comprises 12 residues. From germline, CDR1 is SGHRS and CDR2 YFSETQ. This CDR3 reads CASSLGGGGGTF. The CDR3 nucleotides read TGCGCCAGCAGCTTGGGAGGTGGTGGTGGGACCTTC.

The chain has TRBV10-3 and TRBJ2-3; D possibly corresponds to TRBD2 (6 bases). Germline values: CDR1 ENHRY, CDR2 SYGVKD. The CDR3 loop spans 12 amino acids. The germline V and J ends were trimmed by 4 bases and 6 bases, with 8 bases remaining between them. The CDR3 loop is CAISGEEDTQYF. In DNA form, the CDR3 reads TGTGCCATCAGTGGGGAGGAGGATACGCAGTATTTT.